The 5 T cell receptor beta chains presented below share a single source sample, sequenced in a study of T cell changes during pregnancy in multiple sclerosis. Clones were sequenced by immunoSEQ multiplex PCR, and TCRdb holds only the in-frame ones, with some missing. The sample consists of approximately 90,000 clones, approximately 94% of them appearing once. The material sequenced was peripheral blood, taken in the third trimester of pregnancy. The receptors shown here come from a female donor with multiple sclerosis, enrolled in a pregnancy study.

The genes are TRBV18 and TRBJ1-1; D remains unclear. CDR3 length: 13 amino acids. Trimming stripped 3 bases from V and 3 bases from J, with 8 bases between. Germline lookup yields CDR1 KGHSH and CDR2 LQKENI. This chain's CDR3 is CASSPPGYTEAFF. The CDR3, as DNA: TGTGCCAGCTCACCCCCGGGATACACTGAAGCTTTCTTT. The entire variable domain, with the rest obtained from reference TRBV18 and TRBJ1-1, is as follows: NAGVMQNPRHLVRRRGQEARLRCSPMKGHSHVYWYRQLPEEGLKFMVYLQKENIIDESGMPKERFSAEFPKEGPSILRIQQVVRGDSAAYFCASSPPGYTEAFFGQGTRLTVV.

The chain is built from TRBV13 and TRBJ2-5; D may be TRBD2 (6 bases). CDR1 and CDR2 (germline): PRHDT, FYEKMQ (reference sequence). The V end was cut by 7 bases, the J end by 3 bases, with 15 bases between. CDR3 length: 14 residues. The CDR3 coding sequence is TGTGCCAGCATCCTAAAAGGGGAGGAAGAGACCCAGTACTTC. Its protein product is CASILKGEEETQYF.

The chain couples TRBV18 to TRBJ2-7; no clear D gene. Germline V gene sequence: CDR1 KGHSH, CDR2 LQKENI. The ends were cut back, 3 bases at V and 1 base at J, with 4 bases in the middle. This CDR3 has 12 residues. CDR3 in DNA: TGTGCCAGCTCACCCCTGTCCTACGAGCAGTACTTC. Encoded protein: CASSPLSYEQYF.

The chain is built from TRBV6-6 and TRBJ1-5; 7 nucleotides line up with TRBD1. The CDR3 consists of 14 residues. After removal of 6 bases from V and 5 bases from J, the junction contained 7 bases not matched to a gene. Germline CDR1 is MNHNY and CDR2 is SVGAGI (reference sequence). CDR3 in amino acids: CASRSTTGHQPQHF. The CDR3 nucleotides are TGTGCCAGCAGGAGCACGACAGGGCATCAGCCCCAGCATTTT.

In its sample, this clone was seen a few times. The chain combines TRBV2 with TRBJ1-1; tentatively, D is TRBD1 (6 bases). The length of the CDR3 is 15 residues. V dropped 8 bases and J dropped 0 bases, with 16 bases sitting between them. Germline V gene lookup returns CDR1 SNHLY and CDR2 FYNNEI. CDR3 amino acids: CASERTASMNTEAFF. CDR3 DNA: TGTGCCAGCGAGAGGACAGCAAGCATGAACACTGAAGCTTTCTTT.